These 28 T cell receptor beta chains were all obtained from the same sample, sequenced in a study of T cells in Graves' hyperthyroidism and ophthalmopathy. Amplified TCR beta CDR3 regions derived from RNA transcripts. The HTBI primer set was used in a first-round RT-PCR of the TCR CDR3. MiXCR, applied by TCRdb to the multiplex PCR reads, yields one record per CDR3 protein. The profile shows some 690,000 distinct CDR3 sequences, around 15% of them singletons. The sample comprised blood. The receptors shown here come from a man in his fifties with Graves' hyperthyroidism.

This clonotype has at least ten counts. The chain links TRBV18 to TRBJ2-3; 8 bases are shared with TRBD2. Unmatched junction bases numbered 4, after V lost 3 bases and J lost 2 bases. Germline V CDR1 and CDR2: KGHSH, LQKENI. The CDR3 runs to 15 residues. CDR3 sequence (DNA): TGTGCCAGCTCACCGGGACTAGACTTCACAGATACGCAGTATTTT. Translation gives CASSPGLDFTDTQYF.

This clonotype turned up a few times. The chain employs TRBV5-1 and TRBJ2-7, with TRBD1 matching over 9 bases. CDR3 size: 15 residues. The V gene's germline CDR1 is SGHRS and CDR2 YFSETQ. V was pared by 4 bases and J by 4 bases, with 9 bases of the junction left unmatched. The CDR3: CASSPTGTGRYEQYF. CDR3 nucleotide sequence: TGCGCCAGCAGCCCTACCGGGACAGGGCGATACGAGCAGTACTTC.

This chain links TRBV6-2 or TRBV6-3 with TRBJ2-3, with D unresolved. Germline V gives CDR1 MNHEY, CDR2 SVGEGT. V lost 2 bases to trimming and J lost 2 bases, with 8 bases between them. The CDR3 is 14 residues long. CDR3 loop: CASSYEQDTDTQYF. CDR3 coding DNA: TGTGCCAGCAGTTACGAGCAGGACACAGATACGCAGTATTTT.

The V call is TRBV11-2, the J call TRBJ2-7; 11 nucleotides match TRBD1. CDR3 size: 16 residues. Trimming at V came to 1 base and at J to 3 bases, leaving 5 bases not matched to a gene. Germline V gives CDR1 SGHAT, CDR2 FQNNGV. CDR3 protein: CASSLGGGTGGYEQYF. The CDR3 DNA is TGTGCCAGCAGCTTAGGCGGGGGGACAGGGGGCTACGAGCAGTACTTC.

This clonotype was seen at least ten times. The chain recombines TRBV10-3 with TRBJ2-2; D is unclear. Trimming took off 0 bases at V and 1 base at J, with 6 bases between the two ends. The CDR3 contains 15 residues. Germline V gene data show CDR1 as ENHRY and CDR2 as SYGVKD. DNA of the CDR3: TGTGCCATCAGTGAGTCCCCTGAGAACACCGGGGAGCTGTTTTTT. It specifies CAISESPENTGELFF.

This clonotype was seen repeatedly, ten times or more. The gene calls are TRBV6-2 or TRBV6-3 and TRBJ2-2; perhaps TRBD1 as D (5 bases). This CDR3 has 15 residues. Trimming took off 2 bases at V and 1 base at J, with 8 bases between the two ends. Germline values: CDR1 MNHEY, CDR2 SVGEGT. The CDR3 here is CASSYADRNTGELFF. CDR3 DNA sequence: TGTGCCAGCAGTTACGCCGACAGGAACACCGGGGAGCTGTTTTTT.

This clonotype was recorded at least ten times. This sequence joins TRBV10-3 and TRBJ2-5, with TRBD1 identical over 10 bases. Losses at the gene ends were 6 bases for V and 5 bases for J; bases not matched to a gene: 6. The length of the CDR3 is 14 residues. CDR1 is ENHRY and CDR2 is SYGVKD in the germline V gene. CDR3 bases: TGTGCCATCAGCCCGACAGGGGGCATGGAGACCCAGTACTTC. Residues: CAISPTGGMETQYF.

The table lists this clonotype with many counts. The chain couples TRBV10-2 to TRBJ1-4; unclear D gene. Germline V gives CDR1 WSHSY, CDR2 SAAADI. This CDR3 comprises 15 residues. The V and J ends lost 0 bases and 0 bases respectively, with 5 bases between them. CDR3 DNA sequence: TGCGCCAGCAGTGAGTCGGGAACAACTAATGAAAAACTGTTTTTT. It specifies CASSESGTTNEKLFF.

The rearrangement joins TRBV9 to TRBJ1-3, with 7 bases lining up with TRBD1. V lost 1 base, J lost 4 bases, and 8 bases stayed unmatched. CDR1 is SGDLS, CDR2 YYNGEE, per germline. The CDR3 consists of 16 residues. The CDR3: CASSVKGGAPGNTIYF. The CDR3 DNA reads as TGTGCCAGCAGCGTAAAAGGGGGCGCGCCGGGAAACACCATATATTTT.

This clonotype was counted at least ten times. This chain joins TRBV5-4 and TRBJ2-1, with 13 bases matching TRBD2. The germline V gene has CDR1 SGHNT and CDR2 YYREEE (reference sequence). The CDR3 contains 16 residues. The V and J ends lost 4 bases and 8 bases, in that order; junction bases with no gene match: 9. Here the CDR3 reads CASSPTGLAGVDEQFF. The CDR3, as DNA: TGTGCCAGCAGCCCCACCGGACTAGCGGGAGTAGATGAGCAGTTCTTC.

Ten or more counts support this clonotype. The CDR3 spells CASSVVQDSRSEQYF. The CDR3 coding sequence is TGTGCCAGCAGTGTGGTTCAGGACTCCCGGTCCGAGCAGTACTTC. J is TRBJ2-7 and V is TRBV28, with D perhaps matching TRBD2 (5 bases). CDR3 length: 15 amino acids. Germline loops: CDR1 MDHEN, CDR2 SYDVKM. Deletions cut 5 bases from V and 6 bases from J, with 20 bases between.

The sample holds a few counts of this clonotype. The chain combines TRBV6-5 with TRBJ2-7, with 11 bases fitting TRBD2. This CDR3 comprises 15 residues. Germline CDR1 and CDR2: MNHEY and SVGAGI. Trimming at V came to 6 bases and at J to 0 bases, leaving 4 bases not matched to a gene. The CDR3 DNA sequence: TGTGCCAGCAGGTTACTAGCGGGAGCCTCCTACGAGCAGTACTTC. This codes for CASRLLAGASYEQYF.

The V and J genes are TRBV10-3 and TRBJ2-3; TRBD2 is a possible D gene (5 bases). V dropped 0 bases and J dropped 2 bases, with 9 bases sitting between them. From germline, CDR1 is ENHRY and CDR2 SYGVKD. The CDR3 loop spans 15 amino acids. This CDR3 is CAISESSGYTDTQYF. CDR3 DNA sequence: TGTGCCATCAGTGAGTCGAGCGGATACACAGATACGCAGTATTTT.

This clonotype appeared many times. The V and J genes are TRBV5-1 and TRBJ2-1; a possible D gene is TRBD2 (6 bases). CDR3 length: 15 amino acids. V dropped 1 base and J dropped 2 bases, with 10 bases sitting between them. Germline loops: CDR1 SGHRS, CDR2 YFSETQ. The CDR3 loop reads CASSLISGAYNEQFF. In DNA form, the CDR3 reads TGCGCCAGCAGCTTGATCTCGGGGGCCTACAATGAGCAGTTCTTC.

This clonotype was counted only a few times. The gene calls are TRBV5-1 and TRBJ2-1, with TRBD2 identical over 10 bases. CDR1 and CDR2 from the germline V gene are SGHRS and YFSETQ. The V gene end was trimmed by 5 bases and the J gene end by 5 bases; junction bases not matched to a gene: 13. This CDR3 is 17 amino acids long. The CDR3 sequence is CASSRDAAGGNHNEQFF. For the CDR3, the DNA is TGCGCCAGCAGTCGCGATGCAGCGGGGGGGAATCACAATGAGCAGTTCTTC. The full variable domain, in which reference TRBV5-1 and TRBJ2-1 provide the parts outside the CDR3, is KAGVTQTPRYLIKTRGQQVTLSCSPISGHRSVSWYQQTPGQGLQFLFEYFSETQRNKGNFPGRFSGRQFSNSRSEMNVSTLELGDSALYLCASSRDAAGGNHNEQFFGPGTRLTVL.

The sample holds a few counts of this clonotype. The CDR3 DNA reads TGTGCCAGCAGTTTTTCGCTACGGAGCAATCAGCCCCAGCATTTT. As protein: CASSFSLRSNQPQHF. The rearrangement uses TRBV27 and TRBJ1-5; no clear D. The V gene lost 3 bases and the J gene lost 1 base, with 10 bases spanning the gap. Germline loops: CDR1 MNHEY, CDR2 SMNVEV (reference sequence). This CDR3 is 15 amino acids long.

This clonotype was picked up many times. The chain joins TRBV27 to TRBJ2-1, with 9 positions matching TRBD2. The CDR3 extends over 14 amino acids. Unmatched junction bases numbered 8, after V lost 5 bases and J lost 9 bases. Germline CDR1 MNHEY, CDR2 SMNVEV (reference sequence). The CDR3 coding sequence is TGTGCCAGCAGTCAAACGACTAGCGGACTTGAGCAGTTCTTC. It codes for CASSQTTSGLEQFF.

This clonotype was observed many times. The V gene is TRBV25-1, the J gene TRBJ1-1, with D perhaps TRBD1 (5 bases). V lost 1 base and J 4 bases, leaving 13 bases between the germline ends. This CDR3 contains 15 residues. CDR1 and CDR2 from the germline V gene are MGHDK and SYGVNS. Written as DNA, the CDR3 is TGTGCCAGCAGTGAATCGGGGCGGAAAGTCACTGAAGCTTTCTTT. This gives the protein CASSESGRKVTEAFF. The whole variable domain, remainder taken from reference TRBV25-1 and TRBJ1-1, is EADIYQTPRYLVIGTGKKITLECSQTMGHDKMYWYQQDPGMELHLIHYSYGVNSTEKGDLSSESTVSRIRTEHFPLTLESARPSHTSQYLCASSESGRKVTEAFFGQGTRLTVV.

Of note for this clonotype: This clone may be a read error of a much larger clone one base away. This chain joins TRBV27 and TRBJ2-5; D is tentatively TRBD1 or TRBD2 (5 bases each). Germline V lookup: CDR1 MNHEY, CDR2 SMNVEV (reference sequence). CDR3 length: 15 residues. CDR3 protein: CASSTGTVSQETRYF. DNA for the CDR3: TGTGCCAGCAGCACCGGGACGGTATCCCAAGAGACCCGGTACTTC.

This clonotype was detected ten times or more. The chain has TRBV28 and TRBJ2-5; D remains ambiguous. Germline V lookup: CDR1 MDHEN, CDR2 SYDVKM. Between the trimmed V and J ends, which lost 6 bases and 2 bases, there was a span of 19 bases. CDR3 length: 16 amino acids. CDR3 sequence reads: CASRGRRMTNQETQYF. The CDR3 nucleotides read TGTGCCAGCAGGGGCAGGCGAATGACCAATCAAGAGACCCAGTACTTC.

The chain has TRBV18 and TRBJ2-7; TRBD1 matches at 8 bases. CDR3 length equals 15 residues. V lost 3 bases and J lost 1; bases outside the gene matches: 5. Looked up from germline, CDR1 is KGHSH and CDR2 is LQKENI. The DNA for the CDR3 is TGTGCCAGCTCACCTCAGGGGGCTACGTCCTACGAGCAGTACTTC. Translation: CASSPQGATSYEQYF.

This clonotype showed up many times. This sequence joins TRBV5-8 and TRBJ2-2; 8 bases map to TRBD2. The germline V gene encodes CDR1 SGHTS and CDR2 YDEGEE. The junction had 3 bases not matched to a gene; V was cut back by 2 bases and J by 3 bases. The length of the CDR3 is 15 residues. The CDR3 spells CASSLAGDDTGELFF. The CDR3 DNA follows: TGTGCCAGCAGCTTAGCGGGAGATGACACCGGGGAGCTGTTTTTT.

This clonotype was picked up many times. This rearrangement joins TRBV10-3 to TRBJ1-6, with TRBD1 as a possible D gene (5 bases). V was clipped by 2 bases and J by 11 bases, with 10 bases between them. Per germline, CDR1 ENHRY and CDR2 SYGVKD. CDR3 size: 13 residues. In DNA, the CDR3 is TGTGCCATCAGTGAGGGAAGGGGTGCACCCCTCCACTTT. It is translated as CAISEGRGAPLHF.

The chain is built from TRBV4-2 and TRBJ1-1, with a tentative D call TRBD1 (5 bases). Germline values: CDR1 LGHNA, CDR2 YNFKEQ. The CDR3 consists of 16 residues. V was cut by 1 base and J by 3 bases, with 15 bases left in between. CDR3 in DNA: TGTGCCAGCAGCCAAGTTATAGTTCGGGGGGACACTGAAGCTTTCTTT. Amino acid sequence: CASSQVIVRGDTEAFF.

This clonotype occurred many times. This chain links TRBV3-1 with TRBJ1-2; D might be TRBD1 (6 bases). There are 16 residues in the CDR3. Germline CDR1 and CDR2: LGHDT and YNNKEL (reference sequence). Trimming left V 1 base short and J 6 bases short, with 18 bases between. The CDR3 is CASSQVNRAYGNGYTF. CDR3 DNA sequence: TGTGCCAGCAGCCAAGTTAACAGGGCCTATGGGAATGGCTACACCTTC.

This clonotype was counted at least ten times. The gene calls are TRBV6-5 and TRBJ2-5, with D perhaps TRBD2 (5 bases). CDR1 is MNHEY and CDR2 is SVGAGI in the germline V gene. With 0 bases removed from V and 2 bases from J, the gap between germline ends came to 10 bases. The CDR3 spans 15 residues. The CDR3: CASSYSDGGQETQYF. The CDR3 DNA sequence: TGTGCCAGCAGTTACTCAGACGGCGGGCAAGAGACCCAGTACTTC.

The chain links TRBV24-1 to TRBJ2-3; the D is unclear. The germline V gene has CDR1 KGHDR and CDR2 SFDVKD. V gave up 5 bases and J gave up 4 bases, with 15 bases separating them. This CDR3 has 15 residues. CDR3 sequence (DNA): TGTGCCACCAGTGCCCCGGGCAGTACCCCAGATACGCAGTATTTT. Amino acid sequence: CATSAPGSTPDTQYF.

This clonotype was recorded a few times. CDR3 bases: TGTGCCAGTAGATGGGGACAAGGAGCAGATGAGCAGTTCTTC. It translates to CASRWGQGADEQFF. J is TRBJ2-1 and V is TRBV19; D is possibly TRBD1 (6 bases). The CDR3 has 14 residues. Germline assignment: CDR1 LNHDA and CDR2 SQIVND (reference sequence). V shed 6 bases and J shed 8 bases, with 17 bases lying between them.